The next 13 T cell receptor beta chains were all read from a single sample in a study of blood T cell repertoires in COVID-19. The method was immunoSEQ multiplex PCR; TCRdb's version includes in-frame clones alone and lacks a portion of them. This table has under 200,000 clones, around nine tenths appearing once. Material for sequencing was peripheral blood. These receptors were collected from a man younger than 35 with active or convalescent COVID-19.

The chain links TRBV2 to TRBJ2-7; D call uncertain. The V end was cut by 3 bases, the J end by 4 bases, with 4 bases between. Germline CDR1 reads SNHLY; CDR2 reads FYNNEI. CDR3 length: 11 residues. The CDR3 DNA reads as TGTGCCAGCAGTGACCAGTACGAGCAGTACTTC. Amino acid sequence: CASSDQYEQYF.

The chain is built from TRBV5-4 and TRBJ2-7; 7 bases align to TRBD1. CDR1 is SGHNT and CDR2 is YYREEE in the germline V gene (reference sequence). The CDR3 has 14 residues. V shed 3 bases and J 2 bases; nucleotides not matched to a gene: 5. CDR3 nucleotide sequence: TGTGCCAGCAGCTCGACAGGGAAGACCTACGAGCAGTACTTC. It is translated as CASSSTGKTYEQYF.

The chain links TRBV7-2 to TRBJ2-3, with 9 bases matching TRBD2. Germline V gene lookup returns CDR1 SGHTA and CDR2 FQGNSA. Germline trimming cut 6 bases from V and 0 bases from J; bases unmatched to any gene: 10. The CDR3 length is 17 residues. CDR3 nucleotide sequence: TGTGCCAGCAGGATTATGTCCAGCGGGGGGAGCACAGATACGCAGTATTTT. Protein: CASRIMSSGGSTDTQYF.

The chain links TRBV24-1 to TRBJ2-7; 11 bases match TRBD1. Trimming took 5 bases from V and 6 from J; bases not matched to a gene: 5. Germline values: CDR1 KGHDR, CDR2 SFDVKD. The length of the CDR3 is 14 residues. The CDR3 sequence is CATSGTGQGGEQYF. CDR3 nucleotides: TGTGCCACCAGTGGGACGGGACAGGGGGGCGAGCAGTACTTC.

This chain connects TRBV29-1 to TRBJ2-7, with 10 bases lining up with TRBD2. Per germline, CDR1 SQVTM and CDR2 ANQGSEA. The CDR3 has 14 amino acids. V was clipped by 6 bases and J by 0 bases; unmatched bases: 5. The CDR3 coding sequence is TGCAGCGTGGTACTAGCGGGGAGCTCCTACGAGCAGTACGTC. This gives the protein CSVVLAGSSYEQYV.

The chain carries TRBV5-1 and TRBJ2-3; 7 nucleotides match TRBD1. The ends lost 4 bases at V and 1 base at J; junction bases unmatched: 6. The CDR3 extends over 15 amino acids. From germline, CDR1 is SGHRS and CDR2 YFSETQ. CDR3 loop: CASSQGDPRTDTQYF. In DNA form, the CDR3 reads TGCGCCAGCAGCCAGGGGGACCCGCGCACAGATACGCAGTATTTT.

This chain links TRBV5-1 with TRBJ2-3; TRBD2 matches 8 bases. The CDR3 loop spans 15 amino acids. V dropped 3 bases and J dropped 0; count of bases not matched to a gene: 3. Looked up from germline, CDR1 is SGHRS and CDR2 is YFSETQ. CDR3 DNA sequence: TGCGCCAGCAGCTGGAGCGGGGGTAGCACAGATACGCAGTATTTT. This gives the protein CASSWSGGSTDTQYF. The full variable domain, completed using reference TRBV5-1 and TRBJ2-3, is KAGVTQTPRYLIKTRGQQVTLSCSPISGHRSVSWYQQTPGQGLQFLFEYFSETQRNKGNFPGRFSGRQFSNSRSEMNVSTLELGDSALYLCASSWSGGSTDTQYFGPGTRLTVL.

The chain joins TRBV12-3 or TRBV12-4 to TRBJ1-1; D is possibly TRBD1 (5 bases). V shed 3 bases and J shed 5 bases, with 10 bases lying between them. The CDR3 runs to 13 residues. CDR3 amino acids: CASSFLGGTEAFF. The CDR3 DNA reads TGTGCCAGCAGTTTTCTGGGGGGGACTGAAGCTTTCTTT.

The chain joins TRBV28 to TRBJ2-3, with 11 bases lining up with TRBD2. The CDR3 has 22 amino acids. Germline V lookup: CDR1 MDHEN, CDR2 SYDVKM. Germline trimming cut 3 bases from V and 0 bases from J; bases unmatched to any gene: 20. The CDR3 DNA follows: TGTGCCAGCAGTTTCCCCTTAACAGGGTTAGGTAGCGGGGGGGCAAGCACAGATACGCAGTATTTT. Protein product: CASSFPLTGLGSGGASTDTQYF.

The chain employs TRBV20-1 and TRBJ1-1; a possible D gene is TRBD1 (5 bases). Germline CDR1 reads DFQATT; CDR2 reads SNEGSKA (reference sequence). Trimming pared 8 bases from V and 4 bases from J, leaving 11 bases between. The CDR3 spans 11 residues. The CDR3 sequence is CSKRQFTEAFF. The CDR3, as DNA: TGCAGTAAAAGACAGTTCACTGAAGCTTTCTTT.

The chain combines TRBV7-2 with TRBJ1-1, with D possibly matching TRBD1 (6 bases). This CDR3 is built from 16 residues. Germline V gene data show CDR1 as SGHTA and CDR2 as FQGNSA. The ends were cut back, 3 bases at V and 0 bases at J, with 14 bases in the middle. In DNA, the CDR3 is TGTGCCAGCAGCTTTCAGGGGCCGGCGATGAACACTGAAGCTTTCTTT. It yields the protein CASSFQGPAMNTEAFF.

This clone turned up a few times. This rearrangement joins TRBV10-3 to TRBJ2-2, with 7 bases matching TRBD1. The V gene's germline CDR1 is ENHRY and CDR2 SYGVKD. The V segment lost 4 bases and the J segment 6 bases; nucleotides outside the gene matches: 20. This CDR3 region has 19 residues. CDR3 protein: CAISASDRAPDTVAGELFF. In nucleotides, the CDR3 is TGTGCCATCAGTGCTTCCGACAGGGCACCCGACACAGTGGCCGGGGAGCTGTTTTTT.

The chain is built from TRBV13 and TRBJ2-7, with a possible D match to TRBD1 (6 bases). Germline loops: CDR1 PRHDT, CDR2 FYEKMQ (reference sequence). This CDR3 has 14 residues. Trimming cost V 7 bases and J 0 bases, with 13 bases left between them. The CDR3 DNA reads TGTGCCAGCACCCCGGGACAAGCCTCCTACGAGCAGTACTTC. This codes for CASTPGQASYEQYF.